This paragraph reports one T cell receptor beta chain. The assay was immunoSEQ multiplex PCR, and TCRdb's table has in-frame clones only and misses some. The sample includes roughly 100,000 clones, 70% to 90% of them seen just once. CDR1 and CDR2 from the germline V gene are SGHTA and FQGNSA. This CDR3 spans 14 amino acids. The V segment lost 5 bases and the J segment 9 bases; nucleotides outside the gene matches: 9. This record comes from a study of OX40 agonist ivuxolimab in advanced cancers. Background on the study: Dose-escalation patients had hepatocellular carcinoma, melanoma, renal cell or head and neck cancer. Averaging about 60 years in age, with a range of about 23 to 79, the cohort was 82.7% male.

Any history of autoimmune disease or systemic immunosuppression disqualified patients. This chain joins TRBV7-2 and TRBJ2-1, with 8 nucleotides matching TRBD2. The sample here was CD4+ or CD8+ T cells sorted from blood, taken in a trial of the OX40 agonist ivuxolimab. The source is an adult with an advanced solid tumor such as melanoma, head and neck, liver or kidney cancer. The CDR3 bases are TGTGCCAGCAGCACCTCCGGGACTAGTCGTGAGCAGTTCTTC. This sequence encodes CASSTSGTSREQFF.